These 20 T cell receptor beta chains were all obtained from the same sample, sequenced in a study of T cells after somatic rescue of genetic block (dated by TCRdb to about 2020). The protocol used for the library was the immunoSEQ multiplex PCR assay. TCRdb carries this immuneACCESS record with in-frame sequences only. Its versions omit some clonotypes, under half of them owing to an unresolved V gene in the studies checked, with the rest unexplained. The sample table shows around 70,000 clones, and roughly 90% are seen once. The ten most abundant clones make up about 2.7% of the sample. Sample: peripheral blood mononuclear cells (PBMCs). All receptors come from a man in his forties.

CDR3 amino acids: CASSLDPPASYEQYF. As DNA, the CDR3 is TGTGCCAGCAGCTTGGACCCACCCGCCTCCTACGAGCAGTACTTC. This chain joins TRBV5-5 and TRBJ2-7; D not resolved. Trimming left V 0 bases short and J 0 bases short, with 10 bases between. Germline CDR1 reads SGHKS; CDR2 reads YYEKEE (reference sequence). The CDR3 spans 15 residues. Variable domain in full (rest from reference TRBV5-5 and TRBJ2-7): DAGVTQSPTHLIKTRGQQVTLRCSPISGHKSVSWYQQVLGQGPQFIFQYYEKEERGRGNFPDRFSARQFPNYSSELNVNALLLGDSALYLCASSLDPPASYEQYFGPGTRLTVT.

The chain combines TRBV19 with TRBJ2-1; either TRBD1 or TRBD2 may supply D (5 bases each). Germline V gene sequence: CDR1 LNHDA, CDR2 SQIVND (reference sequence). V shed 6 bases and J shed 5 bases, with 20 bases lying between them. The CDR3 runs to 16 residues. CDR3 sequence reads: CASRRYRQLGDNEQFF. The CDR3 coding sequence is TGTGCCAGTAGAAGATACAGGCAACTCGGGGACAATGAGCAGTTCTTC.

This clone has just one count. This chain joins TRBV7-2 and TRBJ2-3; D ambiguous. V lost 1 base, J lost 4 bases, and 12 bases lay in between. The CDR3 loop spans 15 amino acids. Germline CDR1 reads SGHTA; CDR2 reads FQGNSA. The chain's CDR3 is CASSLEWLDADTQYF. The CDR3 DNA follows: TGTGCCAGCAGCTTAGAATGGCTAGACGCAGATACGCAGTATTTT.

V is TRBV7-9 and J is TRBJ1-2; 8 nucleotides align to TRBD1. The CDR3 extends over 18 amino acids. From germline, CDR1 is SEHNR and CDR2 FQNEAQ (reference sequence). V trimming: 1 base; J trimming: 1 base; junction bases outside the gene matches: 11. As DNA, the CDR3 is TGTGCCAGCAGCTTAGGCTGGGACAGGCTGGGGCGTAACTATGGCTACACCTTC. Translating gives CASSLGWDRLGRNYGYTF.

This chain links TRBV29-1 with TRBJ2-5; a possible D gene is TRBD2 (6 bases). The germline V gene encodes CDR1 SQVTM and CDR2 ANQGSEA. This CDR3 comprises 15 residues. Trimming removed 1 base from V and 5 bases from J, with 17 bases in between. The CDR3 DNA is TGCAGCGTTGAAGGCTCGGGAGCCCTCTGGGAGACCCAGTACTTC. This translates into CSVEGSGALWETQYF.

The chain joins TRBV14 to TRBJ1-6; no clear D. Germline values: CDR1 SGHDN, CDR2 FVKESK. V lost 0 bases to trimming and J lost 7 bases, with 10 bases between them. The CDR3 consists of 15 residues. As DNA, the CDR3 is TGTGCCAGCAGCCAAGACGGCAGACAAAATTCACCCCTCCACTTT. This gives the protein CASSQDGRQNSPLHF.

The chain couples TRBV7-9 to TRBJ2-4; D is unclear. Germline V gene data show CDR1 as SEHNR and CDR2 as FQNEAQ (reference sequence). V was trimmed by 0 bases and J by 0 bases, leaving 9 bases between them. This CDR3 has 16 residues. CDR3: CASSLAEKVAKNIQYF. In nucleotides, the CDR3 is TGTGCCAGCAGCTTAGCGGAGAAGGTAGCCAAAAACATTCAGTACTTC.

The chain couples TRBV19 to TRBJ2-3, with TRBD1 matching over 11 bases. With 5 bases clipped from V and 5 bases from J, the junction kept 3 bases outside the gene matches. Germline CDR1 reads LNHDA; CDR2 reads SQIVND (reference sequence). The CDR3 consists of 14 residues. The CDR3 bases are TGTGCCAGTAGTTTTGGGACAGGGGGAGATACGCAGTATTTT. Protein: CASSFGTGGDTQYF.

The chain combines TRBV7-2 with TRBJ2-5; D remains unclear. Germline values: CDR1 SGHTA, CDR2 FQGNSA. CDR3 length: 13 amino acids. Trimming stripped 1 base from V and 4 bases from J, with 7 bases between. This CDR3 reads CASSLVALETQYF. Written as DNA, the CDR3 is TGTGCCAGCAGCTTAGTTGCCCTAGAGACCCAGTACTTC.

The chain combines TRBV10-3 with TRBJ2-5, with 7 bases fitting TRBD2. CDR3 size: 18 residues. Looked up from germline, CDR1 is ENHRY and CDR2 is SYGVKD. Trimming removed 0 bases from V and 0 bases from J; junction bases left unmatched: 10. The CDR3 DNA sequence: TGTGCCATCAGTGAGTCACGGCTAGCGGAAGCTAACCAAGAGACCCAGTACTTC. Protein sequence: CAISESRLAEANQETQYF.

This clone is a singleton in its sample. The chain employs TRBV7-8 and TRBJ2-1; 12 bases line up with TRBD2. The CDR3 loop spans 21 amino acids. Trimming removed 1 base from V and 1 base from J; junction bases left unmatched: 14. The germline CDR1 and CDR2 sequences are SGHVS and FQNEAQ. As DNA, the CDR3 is TGTGCCAGCAGCTTAGGATTACTAGCGGGGGGCCGTGGCGGGTCCTACAATGAGCAGTTCTTC. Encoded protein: CASSLGLLAGGRGGSYNEQFF.

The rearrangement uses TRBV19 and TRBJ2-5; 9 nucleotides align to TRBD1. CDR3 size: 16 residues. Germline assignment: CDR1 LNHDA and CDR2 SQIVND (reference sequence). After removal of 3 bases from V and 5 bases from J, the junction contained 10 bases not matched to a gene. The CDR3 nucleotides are TGTGCCAGTAGTATCCGAACAGGGGGCGGTTCGGAGACCCAGTACTTC. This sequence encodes CASSIRTGGGSETQYF.

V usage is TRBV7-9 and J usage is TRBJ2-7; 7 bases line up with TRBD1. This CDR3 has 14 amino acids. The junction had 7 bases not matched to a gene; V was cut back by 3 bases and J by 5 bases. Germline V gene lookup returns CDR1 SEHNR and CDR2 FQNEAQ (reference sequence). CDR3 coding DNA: TGTGCCAGCAGCTTGACAGGGATGGGAGACGAGCAGTACTTC. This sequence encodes CASSLTGMGDEQYF. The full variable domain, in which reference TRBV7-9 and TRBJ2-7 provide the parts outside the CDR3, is DTGVSQNPRHKITKRGQNVTFRCDPISEHNRLYWYRQTLGQGPEFLTYFQNEAQLEKSRLLSDRFSAERPKGSFSTLEIQRTEQGDSAMYLCASSLTGMGDEQYFGPGTRLTVT.

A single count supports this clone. This CDR3 reads CASSASGTSGTSTDTQYF. CDR3 coding DNA: TGTGCCAGCAGCGCCTCAGGGACTAGCGGGACTAGCACAGATACGCAGTATTTT. The chain is built from TRBV9 and TRBJ2-3; 13 positions agree with TRBD2. The ends lost 3 bases at V and 0 bases at J; junction bases unmatched: 7. CDR1 is SGDLS and CDR2 is YYNGEE in the germline V gene. CDR3 length: 18 residues.

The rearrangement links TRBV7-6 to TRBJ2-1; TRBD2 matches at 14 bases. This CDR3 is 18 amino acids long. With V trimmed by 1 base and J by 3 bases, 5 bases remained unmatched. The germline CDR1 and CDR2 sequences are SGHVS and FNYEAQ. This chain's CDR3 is CASSLEGTSGRLYNEQFF. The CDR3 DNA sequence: TGTGCCAGCAGCTTAGAGGGGACTAGCGGGAGACTCTACAATGAGCAGTTCTTC.

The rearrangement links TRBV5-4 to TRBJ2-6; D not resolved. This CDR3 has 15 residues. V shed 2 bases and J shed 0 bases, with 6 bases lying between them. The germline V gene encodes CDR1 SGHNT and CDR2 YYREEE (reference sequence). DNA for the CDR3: TGTGCCAGCAGCTTAGCCTCCTCTGGGGCCAACGTCCTGACTTTC. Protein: CASSLASSGANVLTF.

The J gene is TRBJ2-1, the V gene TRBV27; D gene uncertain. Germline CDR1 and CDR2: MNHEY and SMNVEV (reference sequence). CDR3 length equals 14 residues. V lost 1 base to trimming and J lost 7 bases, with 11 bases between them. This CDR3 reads CASSLFPPRNEQFF. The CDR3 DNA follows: TGTGCCAGCAGTTTATTCCCGCCTAGGAATGAGCAGTTCTTC.

The CDR3 nucleotides read TGTGCCAGCAGTCCTTCGACAGGTTACGAGCAGTACTTC. Its translation: CASSPSTGYEQYF. The gene calls are TRBV6-6 and TRBJ2-7; tentative D call: TRBD1 (6 bases). The CDR3 spans 13 residues. V lost 5 bases and J 4 bases, leaving 12 bases between the germline ends. Germline CDR1 MNHNY, CDR2 SVGAGI (reference sequence).

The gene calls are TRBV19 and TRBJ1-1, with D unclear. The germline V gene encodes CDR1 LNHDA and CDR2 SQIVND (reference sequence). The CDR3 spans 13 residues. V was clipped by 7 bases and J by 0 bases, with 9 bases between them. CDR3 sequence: CASKMGVNTEAFF. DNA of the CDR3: TGTGCCAGTAAAATGGGAGTGAACACTGAAGCTTTCTTT.

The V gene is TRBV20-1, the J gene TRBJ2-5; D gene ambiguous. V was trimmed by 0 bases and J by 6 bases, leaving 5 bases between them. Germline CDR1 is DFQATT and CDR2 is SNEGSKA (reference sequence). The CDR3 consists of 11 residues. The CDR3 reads CSARDYKTQYF. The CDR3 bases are TGCAGTGCTAGAGATTATAAGACCCAGTACTTC.